These 18 T cell receptor beta chains were all obtained from the same sample, sequenced in a study of blood T cell repertoires in COVID-19. TCRdb keeps only in-frame clones here, not all; method: immunoSEQ multiplex PCR. The sample holds some 250,000 clones, roughly 90% seen once. The material sequenced was peripheral blood. Every receptor here comes from a man younger than 45 who had recovered from COVID-19.

The V and J genes are TRBV6-6 and TRBJ1-2; the D is unclear. Trimming removed 2 bases at V and 6 bases at J, with 10 bases between. CDR1 is MNHNY and CDR2 is SVGAGI in the germline V gene (reference sequence). This CDR3 region has 13 residues. CDR3 sequence: CASSYRVLDGYTF. CDR3 coding DNA: TGTGCCAGCAGTTACCGAGTTTTGGATGGCTACACCTTC.

V gene TRBV12-3 or TRBV12-4 combines with J gene TRBJ1-1; D is uncertain. The germline V and J ends were trimmed by 5 bases and 6 bases, with 13 bases remaining between them. CDR3 size: 13 residues. The CDR3 nucleotides read TGTGCCAGCAGTACCCCGAGGAGCCCTGAAGCTTTCTTT. Amino acids: CASSTPRSPEAFF.

CDR3 DNA sequence: TGTGCCAGCAGCGTACAGGGACTAGCGGGGGGCCAAGAGACCCAGTACTTC. Protein product: CASSVQGLAGGQETQYF. The J gene is TRBJ2-5, the V gene TRBV7-2, with TRBD2 identical over 15 bases. The germline gives CDR1 SGHTA, CDR2 FQGNSA. The CDR3 is 17 residues long. V shed 5 bases, J shed 1 base, and the junction held 5 bases outside the gene matches.

In this sample, this clone turned up a few times. The V call is TRBV25-1, the J call TRBJ1-1; D gene unclear. Between the trimmed V and J ends, which lost 10 bases and 0 bases, there was a span of 18 bases. This CDR3 spans 15 amino acids. The V gene's germline CDR1 is MGHDK and CDR2 SYGVNS. This chain's CDR3 is CATSPPRSLNTEAFF. Here the CDR3 DNA reads TGTGCCACCTCGCCCCCCCGCAGTTTGAACACTGAAGCTTTCTTT.

The gene calls are TRBV19 and TRBJ1-6, with TRBD1 matching 11 bases. The trim removed 6 bases at V and 10 bases at J, leaving 5 bases unmatched. The germline V gene has CDR1 LNHDA and CDR2 SQIVND (reference sequence). The CDR3 has 14 residues. The CDR3 is CASSRDRGFSPLHF. The CDR3 DNA reads as TGTGCCAGTAGCCGGGACAGGGGGTTCTCACCCCTCCACTTT.

The chain recombines TRBV24-1 with TRBJ2-1; D perhaps matches TRBD2 (7 bases). Germline assignment: CDR1 KGHDR and CDR2 SFDVKD. The CDR3 covers 17 residues. V was shortened by 0 bases and J by 0 bases, with 11 bases between the two germline ends. CDR3 sequence: CATSDLVGGASYNEQFF. The CDR3 coding sequence is TGTGCCACCAGTGATTTGGTGGGGGGGGCCTCCTACAATGAGCAGTTCTTC.

J is TRBJ2-7 and V is TRBV27, with 9 nucleotides matching TRBD2. Trimming took 6 bases from V and 5 from J; bases not matched to a gene: 11. Looked up from germline, CDR1 is MNHEY and CDR2 is SMNVEV (reference sequence). CDR3 size: 15 residues. The CDR3 sequence is CASRREGKYRDEQYF. The CDR3 DNA reads as TGTGCCAGCAGGCGGGAGGGGAAATATAGGGACGAGCAGTACTTC.

The rearrangement uses TRBV6-6 and TRBJ1-1, with 7 nucleotides matching TRBD1. Germline V CDR1 and CDR2: MNHNY, SVGAGI (reference sequence). This CDR3 spans 13 amino acids. Trimming took 0 bases from V and 7 from J; bases not matched to a gene: 2. DNA for the CDR3: TGTGCCAGCAGTTACTCAAGGACAGGTGAAGCTTTCTTT. This translates into CASSYSRTGEAFF.

The chain is built from TRBV4-1 and TRBJ2-1, with TRBD1 matching over 8 bases. Germline V gene lookup returns CDR1 MGHRA and CDR2 YSYEKL. The CDR3 is 16 amino acids. The J segment lost 0 bases and the V segment lost 2 bases, leaving 3 bases of the junction unmatched. This CDR3 is CASSQSGQGSYNEQFF. CDR3 coding DNA: TGCGCCAGCAGCCAATCCGGACAGGGCTCCTACAATGAGCAGTTCTTC.

The gene calls are TRBV7-8 and TRBJ1-2; 10 positions agree with TRBD1. The ends lost 4 bases at V and 6 bases at J; junction bases unmatched: 11. Germline V gives CDR1 SGHVS, CDR2 FQNEAQ. This CDR3 contains 16 residues. CDR3 in DNA: TGTGCCAGCAGCTCCATTTCCGGGACAGGGGTAAATGGCTACACCTTC. Translation gives CASSSISGTGVNGYTF.

The chain carries TRBV19 and TRBJ2-7; D unresolved. CDR1 and CDR2 (germline): LNHDA, SQIVND (reference sequence). V lost 1 base and J 8 bases, leaving 9 bases between the germline ends. The CDR3 loop spans 12 amino acids. CDR3 protein: CASSIGADKQYF. CDR3 nucleotide sequence: TGTGCCAGTAGTATAGGGGCAGACAAGCAGTACTTC. The variable domain in full, completed from reference TRBV19 and TRBJ2-7, reads DGGITQSPKYLFRKEGQNVTLSCEQNLNHDAMYWYRQDPGQGLRLIYYSQIVNDFQKGDIAEGYSVSREKKESFPLTVTSAQKNPTAFYLCASSIGADKQYFGPGTRLTVT.

The rearrangement uses TRBV24-1 and TRBJ2-3; possibly TRBD2 for D (5 bases). The CDR3 is 18 amino acids. The V gene lost 0 bases and the J gene lost 4 bases, with 19 bases spanning the gap. Germline V gene data show CDR1 as KGHDR and CDR2 as SFDVKD. CDR3: CATSDLGRGKAGADTQYF. CDR3 coding DNA: TGTGCCACCAGTGATTTGGGCAGAGGGAAAGCCGGTGCAGATACGCAGTATTTT.

This clone was recorded at least ten times. The chain combines TRBV6-1 with TRBJ2-2; D not certain. The germline gives CDR1 MNHNS, CDR2 SASEGT. The CDR3 totals 14 residues. Trimming cost V 1 base and J 6 bases, with 9 bases left between them. The CDR3 loop reads CASSEELGPGELFF. The DNA of the CDR3 is TGTGCCAGCAGTGAAGAACTGGGCCCCGGGGAGCTGTTTTTT.

V usage is TRBV18 and J usage is TRBJ2-1; 9 bases are a match to TRBD2. CDR1 is KGHSH, CDR2 LQKENI, per germline. With V trimmed by 3 bases and J by 2 bases, 8 bases remained unmatched. The length of the CDR3 is 17 residues. In DNA, the CDR3 is TGTGCCAGCTCACCCTCCACGCGGGGGGGCACCTACAATGAGCAGTTCTTC. Translated: CASSPSTRGGTYNEQFF. Drawing the rest from reference TRBV18 and TRBJ2-1, the complete variable domain is NAGVMQNPRHLVRRRGQEARLRCSPMKGHSHVYWYRQLPEEGLKFMVYLQKENIIDESGMPKERFSAEFPKEGPSILRIQQVVRGDSAAYFCASSPSTRGGTYNEQFFGPGTRLTVL.

This clone appeared a few times. The V gene is TRBV15, the J gene TRBJ2-7; 8 nucleotides match TRBD2. CDR1 is LNHNV, CDR2 YYDKDF, per germline (reference sequence). Trimming took 1 base from V and 6 from J; bases not matched to a gene: 11. CDR3 length: 16 residues. The CDR3 region is CATSRGGGGYEIEQYF. CDR3 sequence (DNA): TGTGCCACCAGCAGAGGGGGCGGGGGGTATGAAATCGAGCAGTACTTC.

The chain's CDR3 is CASSSSPTGPKRGYTF. CDR3 DNA: TGCGCCAGCAGCTCCTCCCCGACAGGGCCTAAGAGGGGCTACACCTTC. The chain employs TRBV5-1 and TRBJ1-2, with 7 bases identical to TRBD1. V shed 3 bases and J 8 bases; nucleotides not matched to a gene: 16. This CDR3 region has 16 residues. Germline V gene data show CDR1 as SGHRS and CDR2 as YFSETQ.

J is TRBJ2-1 and V is TRBV4-2; 8 positions match TRBD2. Germline V gene sequence: CDR1 LGHNA, CDR2 YNFKEQ. Germline trimming cut 0 bases from V and 2 bases from J; bases unmatched to any gene: 3. This CDR3 comprises 16 residues. CDR3 protein: CASSQEGGGTYNEQFF. CDR3 bases: TGTGCCAGCAGCCAAGAGGGCGGGGGGACCTACAATGAGCAGTTCTTC.

This clone was detected once. This sequence joins TRBV13 and TRBJ2-5, with D possibly matching TRBD1 (6 bases). V gave up 8 bases and J gave up 2 bases, with 18 bases separating them. The germline V gene has CDR1 PRHDT and CDR2 FYEKMQ (reference sequence). CDR3 size: 15 residues. The CDR3 DNA is TGTGCCAGCGCGGCAGGGGCTTGGGGTCAAGAGACCCAGTACTTC. Its protein is CASAAGAWGQETQYF.